What follows describes a single TCR beta chain. Its antigen is undetermined. Time point noted: blood 4 weeks post-SBRT, at nephrectomy. Sample treatment: 15 Gy SBRT to primary tumor, nephrectomy 4 weeks later. The patient's renal cell carcinoma had clear cell pathology. This sample stems from a study of radiation and T cells in renal cell carcinoma. Trimming removed 5 bases from V and 4 bases from J; junction bases left unmatched: 18. The CDR3 is made up of 19 amino acids. Germline loops: CDR1 SGHVS, CDR2 FQNEAQ. Study conclusions and caveats: No pretreatment tumor biopsies were available for baseline clonotypes. From baseline, blood top tumor clonotypes peaked at 2 weeks post-radiation.

The protocol was immunoSEQ multiplex PCR, while the TCRdb copy is restricted to in-frame clones and leaves out a portion. The sample gives roughly 58,000 clones, about 80% of which show up once; 6.5% to 7.5% is in the top ten. The TCR comes from a man between 60 and 75 years old with renal cell carcinoma. This chain links TRBV7-8 with TRBJ2-7, with 12 bases identical to TRBD2. Sequences were derived from blood, sampled from a patient whose treatment included radiotherapy and nephrectomy. CDR3 region: CASSLRWTSGAGVGYEQYF. The DNA of the CDR3 is TGTGCCAGCAGCCTGAGATGGACTAGCGGGGCCGGCGTGGGATACGAGCAGTACTTC.